This T cell receptor beta chain was captured in a study of cytomegalovirus exposure and HLA in healthy donors. In the PCR, 60 Vbeta and 13 Jbeta primers were used. The table came from immunoSEQ multiplex PCR; TCRdb's copy has only in-frame clones and leaves some out. The table shows about 200,000 clones, with roughly four fifths occurring only once. The length of the CDR3 is 17 residues. Trimming cost V 6 bases and J 0 bases; bases outside gene matches: 10. Germline CDR1 and CDR2: LGHNT and FRNRAP. Remarks on this clone: The antigen remains unidentified.

General observations from the study: Per a prior analysis, the majority of TCR beta V segments were productive roughly 87% or roughly 30% of the time. Among donors in an Asian-associated ancestry cluster, a later analysis reportedly found fewer N-insertions than the roughly 650-donor mean. TCR beta V- and J-gene trimming was later associated with a missense DCLRE1C variant.

This sequence was found in a woman aged 50 to 65 in good health and CMV-seropositive. What was sequenced was PBMCs. The V call is TRBV12-5, the J call TRBJ1-5; 8 bases fit TRBD1. Here the CDR3 reads CASGPDRERYSNQPQHF. CDR3 bases: TGTGCTAGTGGCCCGGACAGGGAAAGGTATAGCAATCAGCCCCAGCATTTT.